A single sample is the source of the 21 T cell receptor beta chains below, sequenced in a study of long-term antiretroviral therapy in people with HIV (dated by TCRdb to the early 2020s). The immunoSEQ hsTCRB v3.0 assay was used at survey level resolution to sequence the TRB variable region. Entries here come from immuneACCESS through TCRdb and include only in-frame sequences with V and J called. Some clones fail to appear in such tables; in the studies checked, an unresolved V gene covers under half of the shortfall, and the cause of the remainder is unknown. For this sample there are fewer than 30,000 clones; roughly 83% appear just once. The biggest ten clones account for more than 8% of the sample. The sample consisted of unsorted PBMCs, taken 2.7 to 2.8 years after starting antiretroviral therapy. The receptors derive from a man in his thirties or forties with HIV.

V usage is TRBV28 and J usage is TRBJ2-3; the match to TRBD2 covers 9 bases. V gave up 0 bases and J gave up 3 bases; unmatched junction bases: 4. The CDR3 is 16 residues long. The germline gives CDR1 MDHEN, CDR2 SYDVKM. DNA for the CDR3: TGTGCCAGCAGTTTATGGCCAGCGGGGGGAACAGATACGCAGTATTTT. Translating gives CASSLWPAGGTDTQYF.

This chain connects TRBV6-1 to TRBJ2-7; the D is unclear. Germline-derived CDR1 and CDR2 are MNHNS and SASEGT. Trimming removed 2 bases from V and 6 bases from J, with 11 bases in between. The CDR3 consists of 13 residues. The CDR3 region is CASSEFVSSEQYF. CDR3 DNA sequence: TGTGCCAGCAGTGAATTCGTGAGCTCCGAGCAGTACTTC.

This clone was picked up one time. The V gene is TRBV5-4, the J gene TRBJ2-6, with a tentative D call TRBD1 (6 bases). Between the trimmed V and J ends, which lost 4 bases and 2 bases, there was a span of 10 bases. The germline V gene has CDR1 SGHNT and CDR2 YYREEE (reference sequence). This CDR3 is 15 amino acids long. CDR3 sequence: CASSHTGTGANVLTF. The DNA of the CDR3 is TGTGCCAGCAGCCACACAGGGACTGGGGCCAACGTCCTGACTTTC.

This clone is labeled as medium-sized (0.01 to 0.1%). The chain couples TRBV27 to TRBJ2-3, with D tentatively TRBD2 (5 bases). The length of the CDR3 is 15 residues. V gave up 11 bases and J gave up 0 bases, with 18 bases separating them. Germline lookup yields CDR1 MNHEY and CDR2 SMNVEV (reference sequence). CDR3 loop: CALYRRSASTDTQYF. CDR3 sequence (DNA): TGTGCCCTCTATAGGAGGTCTGCAAGCACAGATACGCAGTATTTT.

As DNA, the CDR3 is TGTGCCAGCGAGGGGTTCACTAGCGGGAAAAACAATGAGCAGTTCTTC. Its protein product is CASEGFTSGKNNEQFF. The genes are TRBV7-8 and TRBJ2-1; 10 bases map to TRBD2. CDR1 and CDR2 (germline): SGHVS, FQNEAQ. The CDR3 sequence is 16 residues long. With V trimmed by 8 bases and J by 5 bases, 12 bases remained unmatched.

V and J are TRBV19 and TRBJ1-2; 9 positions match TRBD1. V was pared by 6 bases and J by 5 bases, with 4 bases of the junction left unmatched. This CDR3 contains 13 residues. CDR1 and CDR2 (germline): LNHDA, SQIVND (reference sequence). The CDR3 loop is CASRGQGGYGYTF. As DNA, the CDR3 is TGTGCCAGTAGGGGACAGGGAGGGTATGGCTACACCTTC. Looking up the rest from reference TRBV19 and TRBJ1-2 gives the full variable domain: DGGITQSPKYLFRKEGQNVTLSCEQNLNHDAMYWYRQDPGQGLRLIYYSQIVNDFQKGDIAEGYSVSREKKESFPLTVTSAQKNPTAFYLCASRGQGGYGYTFGSGTRLTVV.

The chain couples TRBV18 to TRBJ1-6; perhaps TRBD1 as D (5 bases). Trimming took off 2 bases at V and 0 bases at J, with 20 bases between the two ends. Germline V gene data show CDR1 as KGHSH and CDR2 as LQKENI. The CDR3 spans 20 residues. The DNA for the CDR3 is TGTGCCAGCTCACCAGTAGGGGCAAGTACCGGTTCCTCCTATAATTCACCCCTCCACTTT. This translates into CASSPVGASTGSSYNSPLHF.

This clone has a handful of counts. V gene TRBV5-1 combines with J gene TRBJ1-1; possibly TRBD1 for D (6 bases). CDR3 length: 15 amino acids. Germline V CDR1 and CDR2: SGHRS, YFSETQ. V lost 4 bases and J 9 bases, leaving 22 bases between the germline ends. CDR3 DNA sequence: TGCGCCAGCAGCCCATTAGAGGGGGGTAAGGGAAAAGCTTTCTTT. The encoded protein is CASSPLEGGKGKAFF. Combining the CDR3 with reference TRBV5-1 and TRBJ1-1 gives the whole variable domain KAGVTQTPRYLIKTRGQQVTLSCSPISGHRSVSWYQQTPGQGLQFLFEYFSETQRNKGNFPGRFSGRQFSNSRSEMNVSTLELGDSALYLCASSPLEGGKGKAFFGQGTRLTVV.

The CDR3 DNA is TGTGCCAGCAGTTACTCAACGGACCAAGAGACCCAGTACTTC. Translation: CASSYSTDQETQYF. V gene TRBV6-6 combines with J gene TRBJ2-5; D gene uncertain. The CDR3 consists of 14 residues. V lost 0 bases and J lost 0, with 5 bases in between. CDR1 and CDR2 from the germline V gene are MNHNY and SVGAGI (reference sequence).

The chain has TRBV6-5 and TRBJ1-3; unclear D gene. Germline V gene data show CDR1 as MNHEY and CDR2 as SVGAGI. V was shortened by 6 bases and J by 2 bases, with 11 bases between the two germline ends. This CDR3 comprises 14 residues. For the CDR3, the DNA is TGTGCCAGCAGGGTGCTGCGGGCTGGAAACACCATATATTTT. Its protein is CASRVLRAGNTIYF.

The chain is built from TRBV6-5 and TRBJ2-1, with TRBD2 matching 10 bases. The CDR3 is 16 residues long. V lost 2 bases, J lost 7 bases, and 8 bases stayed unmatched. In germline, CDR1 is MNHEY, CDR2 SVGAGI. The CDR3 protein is CASSYRVAGGGNEQFF. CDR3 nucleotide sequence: TGTGCCAGCAGTTACAGGGTAGCGGGAGGTGGGAATGAGCAGTTCTTC.

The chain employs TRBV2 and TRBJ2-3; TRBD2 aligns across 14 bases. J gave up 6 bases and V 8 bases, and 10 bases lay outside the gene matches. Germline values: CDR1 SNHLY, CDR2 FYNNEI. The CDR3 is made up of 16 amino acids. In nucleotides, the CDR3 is TGTGCCAGCGGATGGACTAGCGGGGGGCCACGGGATACGCAGTATTTT. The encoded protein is CASGWTSGGPRDTQYF.

Written as DNA, the CDR3 is TGTGCCAGCAGGAATAGCGGTAACAATGAGCAGTTCTTC. It codes for CASRNSGNNEQFF. This chain connects TRBV2 to TRBJ2-1; D might be TRBD2 (6 bases). V lost 6 bases to trimming and J lost 5 bases, with 11 bases between them. There are 13 residues in the CDR3. From germline, CDR1 is SNHLY and CDR2 FYNNEI.

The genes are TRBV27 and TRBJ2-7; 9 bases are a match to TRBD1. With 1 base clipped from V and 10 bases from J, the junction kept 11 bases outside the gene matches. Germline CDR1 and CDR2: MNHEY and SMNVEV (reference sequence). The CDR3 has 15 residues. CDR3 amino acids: CASSLFTGTGREQYF. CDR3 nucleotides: TGTGCCAGCAGTTTATTCACCGGGACAGGGCGCGAACAGTACTTC.

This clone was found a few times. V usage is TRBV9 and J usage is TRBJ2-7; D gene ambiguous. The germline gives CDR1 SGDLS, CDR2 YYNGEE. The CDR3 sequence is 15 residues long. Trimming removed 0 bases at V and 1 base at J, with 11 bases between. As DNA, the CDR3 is TGTGCCAGCAGCGTAGGTGAAGTACCTTCCTACGAGCAGTACTTC. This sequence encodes CASSVGEVPSYEQYF.

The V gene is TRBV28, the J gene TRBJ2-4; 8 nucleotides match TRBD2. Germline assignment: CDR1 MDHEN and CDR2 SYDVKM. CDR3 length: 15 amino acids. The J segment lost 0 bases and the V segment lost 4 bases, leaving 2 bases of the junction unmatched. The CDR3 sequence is CASSSGGVAKNIQYF. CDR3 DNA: TGTGCCAGCAGTTCGGGGGGGGTAGCCAAAAACATTCAGTACTTC.

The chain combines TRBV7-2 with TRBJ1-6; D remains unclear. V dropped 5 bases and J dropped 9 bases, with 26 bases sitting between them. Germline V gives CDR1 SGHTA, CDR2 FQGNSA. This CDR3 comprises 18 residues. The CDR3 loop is CASSAVMGRWVVTSPLHF. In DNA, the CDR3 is TGTGCCAGCAGCGCGGTTATGGGCCGATGGGTTGTAACTTCACCCCTCCACTTT.

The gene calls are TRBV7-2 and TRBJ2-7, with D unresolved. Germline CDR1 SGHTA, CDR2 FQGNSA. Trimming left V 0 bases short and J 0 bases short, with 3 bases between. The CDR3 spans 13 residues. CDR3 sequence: CASSLAISYEQYF. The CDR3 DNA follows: TGTGCCAGCAGCTTAGCTATCTCCTACGAGCAGTACTTC.

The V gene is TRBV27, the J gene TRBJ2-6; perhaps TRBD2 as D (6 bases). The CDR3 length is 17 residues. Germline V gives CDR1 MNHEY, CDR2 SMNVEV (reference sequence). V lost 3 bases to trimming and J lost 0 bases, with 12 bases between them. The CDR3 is CASSFGGAPSGANVLTF. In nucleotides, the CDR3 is TGTGCCAGCAGTTTTGGAGGGGCTCCCTCTGGGGCCAACGTCCTGACTTTC.

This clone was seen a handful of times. The CDR3 sequence is CASSEAAPDRNQPQHF. The CDR3 coding sequence is TGTGCCAGCAGTGAAGCCGCCCCGGATCGGAATCAGCCCCAGCATTTT. V is TRBV6-1 and J is TRBJ1-5; D ambiguous. The CDR3 extends over 16 amino acids. V lost 0 bases and J 4 bases, leaving 13 bases between the germline ends. Germline-derived CDR1 and CDR2 are MNHNS and SASEGT.

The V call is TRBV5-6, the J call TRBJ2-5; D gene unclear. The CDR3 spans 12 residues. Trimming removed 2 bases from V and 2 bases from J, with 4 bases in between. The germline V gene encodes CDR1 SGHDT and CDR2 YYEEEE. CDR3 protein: CASSFTQETQYF. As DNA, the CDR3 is TGTGCCAGCAGCTTTACGCAAGAGACCCAGTACTTC. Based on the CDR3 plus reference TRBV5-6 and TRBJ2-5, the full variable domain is DAGVTQSPTHLIKTRGQQVTLRCSPKSGHDTVSWYQQALGQGPQFIFQYYEEEERQRGNFPDRFSGHQFPNYSSELNVNALLLGDSALYLCASSFTQETQYFGPGTRLLVL.